The clone carrying this T cell receptor beta chain was counted at least ten times. Antigen unknown. This entry is derived from a study of tumor-infiltrating lymphocytes in primary liver carcinoma. Findings of the study overall: Researchers did not compare CD4+ and CD8+ repertoires, as samples were bulk unsorted.

The authors made TCR beta cDNA from about 500 ng total RNA with a constant-region primer. Generation of the TCR beta libraries relied on three nested multiplex PCR rounds using slightly modified ARM-PCR. The first two PCR rounds, roughly 10 cycles each, used TRBV1-TRBV30 forward primers and a C-beta reverse primer. TCRdb re-derived calls from the multiplex PCR reads in MiXCR, one entry per CDR3 protein. The sample consists of some 320,000 distinct CDR3 sequences, 65% of them appearing once. Germline CDR1 and CDR2: MGHRA and YSYEKL. V lost 1 base to trimming and J lost 5 bases, with 14 bases between them. The CDR3 spans 15 residues. Germline DNA was also extracted, and blood RNA derived from unsorted whole blood.

The TCR comes from a man in his forties with primary liver carcinoma and hepatitis B virus infection. This chain links TRBV4-1 with TRBJ2-5, with TRBD2 as a possible D gene (5 bases). The specimen was peripheral blood. The CDR3 is CASSQVQLASETQYF. CDR3 in DNA: TGCGCCAGCAGCCAAGTCCAGCTAGCTTCGGAGACCCAGTACTTC.